These 19 T cell receptor beta chains came from one sample sequenced in a study of beta chain features in type 1 diabetes. Their antigen targets remain unknown. Study-wide results and caveats: Across all four CD4+ subsets, people with type 1 diabetes showed modestly shorter TCRB CDR3s.

Of the isolated RNA, all was reverse transcribed, and so the sequenced material was expressed TCRB transcripts. TCRdb's copy holds only in-frame clones and misses some; the assay was immunoSEQ multiplex PCR. Among 60,000 to 75,000 clones listed, around 49% were seen once. The specimen was central memory CD4+ T cells from blood. The source is a man aged 30 to 45 with type 1 diabetes.

The chain couples TRBV6-1 to TRBJ2-3, with 7 bases aligning to TRBD2. The CDR3 has 16 residues. Germline V gives CDR1 MNHNS, CDR2 SASEGT. V lost 3 bases, J lost 6 bases, and 12 bases stayed unmatched. CDR3 nucleotide sequence: TGTGCCAGCAGTGATATCCTCAAGCGGGGTCGGGATACGCAGTATTTT. Translating gives CASSDILKRGRDTQYF.

V is TRBV30 and J is TRBJ2-1; 13 bases align to TRBD2. This CDR3 spans 15 amino acids. Losses at the gene ends were 4 bases for V and 5 bases for J; bases not matched to a gene: 5. CDR1 GTSNPN and CDR2 SVGIG come from the germline V gene (reference sequence). The CDR3 region is CAWNIGTSGNNEQFF. The CDR3 DNA reads as TGTGCCTGGAACATCGGGACTAGCGGGAACAATGAGCAGTTCTTC.

CDR3: CAISARADTQYF. CDR3 in DNA: TGTGCCATCAGTGCTCGTGCAGATACGCAGTATTTT. This chain links TRBV10-3 with TRBJ2-3, with D hard to call. This CDR3 has 12 amino acids. CDR1 and CDR2 (germline): ENHRY, SYGVKD. Trimming took 4 bases from V and 4 from J, leaving 6 bases between them.

The chain has TRBV2 and TRBJ1-4; 9 positions agree with TRBD1. The CDR3 is made up of 15 amino acids. Germline CDR1 reads SNHLY; CDR2 reads FYNNEI. The V gene end was trimmed by 4 bases and the J gene end by 0 bases; junction bases not matched to a gene: 0. CDR3 nucleotides: TGTGCCAGCAGTGGACAGGGGGCAACTAATGAAAAACTGTTTTTT. The encoded protein is CASSGQGATNEKLFF.

There are a few counts of this clone. The chain recombines TRBV10-3 with TRBJ2-3, with 16 bases that match TRBD2. Trimming removed 6 bases from V and 3 bases from J; junction bases left unmatched: 3. CDR1 is ENHRY and CDR2 is SYGVKD in the germline V gene. The CDR3 sequence is 16 residues long. Here the CDR3 reads CAIRPGLAGGTDTQYF. The DNA of the CDR3 is TGTGCCATCAGGCCGGGACTAGCGGGAGGGACAGATACGCAGTATTTT.

The chain links TRBV2 to TRBJ1-4; TRBD1 matches at 9 bases. The CDR3 runs 14 residues. Per the germline V gene, CDR1 is SNHLY and CDR2 is FYNNEI. Trimming cost V 7 bases and J 6 bases; bases outside gene matches: 6. CDR3 DNA: TGTGCCAGCACCGGGGACAGGGCCCATGAAAAACTGTTTTTT. This sequence encodes CASTGDRAHEKLFF.

This chain joins TRBV14 and TRBJ2-3; TRBD2 agrees at 8 bases. The trim removed 0 bases at V and 6 bases at J, leaving 8 bases unmatched. Looked up from germline, CDR1 is SGHDN and CDR2 is FVKESK. The CDR3 is 16 residues long. CDR3 amino acids: CASSQDTGRARDTQYF. CDR3 nucleotides: TGTGCCAGCAGCCAAGATACCGGGAGGGCCAGGGATACGCAGTATTTT. The whole variable domain, filled in from reference TRBV14 and TRBJ2-3, reads EAGVTQFPSHSVIEKGQTVTLRCDPISGHDNLYWYRRVMGKEIKFLLHFVKESKQDESGMPNNRFLAERTGGTYSTLKVQPAELEDSGVYFCASSQDTGRARDTQYFGPGTRLTVL.

The rearrangement joins TRBV11-2 to TRBJ2-1, with D possibly matching TRBD2 (5 bases). CDR1 SGHAT and CDR2 FQNNGV come from the germline V gene. The CDR3 contains 13 residues. V was clipped by 0 bases and J by 8 bases, with 8 bases between them. CDR3 in amino acids: CASSLDAGHEQFF. The DNA of the CDR3 is TGTGCCAGCAGCTTAGACGCGGGCCATGAGCAGTTCTTC.

The chain combines TRBV5-4 with TRBJ1-2; TRBD1 agrees at 7 bases. The CDR3 loop spans 11 amino acids. CDR1 and CDR2 from the germline V gene are SGHNT and YYREEE (reference sequence). Trimming took 4 bases from V and 14 from J; bases not matched to a gene: 8. CDR3: CASSPDRAWTF. The CDR3 nucleotides are TGTGCCAGCAGCCCTGACAGGGCCTGGACCTTC.

The CDR3 loop reads CASSTSGGYEQFF. The CDR3 bases are TGTGCCAGCAGCACAAGCGGGGGGTATGAGCAGTTCTTC. The chain links TRBV7-2 to TRBJ2-1; 9 positions agree with TRBD2. J lost 8 bases, V lost 5 bases, and 4 bases had no gene match. The length of the CDR3 is 13 residues. Germline loops: CDR1 SGHTA, CDR2 FQGNSA. Variable domain in full (rest from reference TRBV7-2 and TRBJ2-1): GAGVSQSPSNKVTEKGKDVELRCDPISGHTALYWYRQSLGQGLEFLIYFQGNSAPDKSGLPSDRFSAERTGGSVSTLTIQRTQQEDSAVYLCASSTSGGYEQFFGPGTRLTVL.

This clone has more than one count but fewer than ten. J is TRBJ2-1 and V is TRBV5-6, with D uncertain. CDR1 is SGHDT and CDR2 is YYEEEE in the germline V gene. The CDR3 extends over 11 amino acids. V was trimmed by 4 bases and J by 4 bases, leaving 3 bases between them. The CDR3 DNA reads as TGTGCCAGCAGCACTTACAATGAGCAGTTCTTC. This sequence encodes CASSTYNEQFF.

The CDR3 DNA follows: TGTGCCAGCTCACTGGACAGTTACGAGCAGTACTTC. Amino acid sequence: CASSLDSYEQYF. The chain employs TRBV18 and TRBJ2-7; D is perhaps TRBD1 (6 bases). The CDR3 consists of 12 residues. The germline V gene encodes CDR1 KGHSH and CDR2 LQKENI. The V end lost 4 bases, the J end lost 4 bases, and 8 bases lay between the germline ends.

This sequence joins TRBV29-1 and TRBJ2-3; TRBD1 might be the D (6 bases). Germline V CDR1 and CDR2: SQVTM, ANQGSEA. The CDR3 totals 13 residues. Trimming removed 4 bases from V and 4 bases from J, with 12 bases in between. The CDR3 DNA is TGCAGCGTTGGTATGGGGGCCGCAGATACGCAGTATTTT. This sequence encodes CSVGMGAADTQYF.

This clone came up once. This sequence joins TRBV11-3 and TRBJ2-7, with 7 nucleotides matching TRBD1. Trimming removed 5 bases from V and 4 bases from J; junction bases left unmatched: 8. Germline CDR1 and CDR2: SGHNT and YENEEA. The CDR3 runs 14 residues. The CDR3 nucleotides read TGTGCCAGCAGCGGTGTAAGGGGGCTGTACGAGCAGTACTTC. It codes for CASSGVRGLYEQYF.

This clone has more than one count but fewer than ten. The genes are TRBV7-2 and TRBJ2-5, with D maybe TRBD1 (6 bases). V was cut by 5 bases and J by 0 bases, with 16 bases left in between. CDR3 length: 16 amino acids. Per germline, CDR1 SGHTA and CDR2 FQGNSA. The CDR3 nucleotides read TGTGCCAGCAGCATAAATGCTGGACAGTACCAAGAGACCCAGTACTTC. Amino acid sequence: CASSINAGQYQETQYF. Supplemented by reference TRBV7-2 and TRBJ2-5, the full variable domain reads GAGVSQSPSNKVTEKGKDVELRCDPISGHTALYWYRQSLGQGLEFLIYFQGNSAPDKSGLPSDRFSAERTGGSVSTLTIQRTQQEDSAVYLCASSINAGQYQETQYFGPGTRLLVL.

The chain couples TRBV19 to TRBJ2-5, with TRBD1 matching 7 bases. TRBJ2-7 explains the end of the DNA better; the J call may be wrong. The CDR3 consists of 13 residues. The germline V gene has CDR1 LNHDA and CDR2 SQIVND (reference sequence). The CDR3 coding sequence is TGTGCCAGTAGTATCGACAGGGTAGACGAGCAGTACTTC. As protein: CASSIDRVDEQYF.

This sequence joins TRBV5-6 and TRBJ2-3, with D possibly matching TRBD1 (8 bases). Trimming shortened V by 0 bases and J by 1 base, and 18 bases separated the two germline ends. There are 18 residues in the CDR3. The germline V gene has CDR1 SGHDT and CDR2 YYEEEE. The CDR3 spells CASSLVTGGGPGTDTQYF. The CDR3 coding sequence is TGTGCCAGCAGCTTGGTCACAGGGGGGGGGCCCGGCACAGATACGCAGTATTTT.

This clone was observed a handful of times. CDR3 residues: CASSPLAGAYNEQFF. The CDR3 nucleotides are TGTGCCAGCAGCCCCTTAGCGGGGGCCTACAATGAGCAGTTCTTC. V usage is TRBV5-6 and J usage is TRBJ2-1, with 9 bases lining up with TRBD2. Germline CDR1 reads SGHDT; CDR2 reads YYEEEE. This CDR3 comprises 15 residues. The trim removed 4 bases at V and 2 bases at J, leaving 4 bases unmatched.

V usage is TRBV6-6 and J usage is TRBJ2-3; TRBD2 is a possible D gene (6 bases). Germline V lookup: CDR1 MNHNY, CDR2 SVGAGI (reference sequence). Trimming stripped 5 bases from V and 0 bases from J, with 15 bases between. The CDR3 is made up of 16 amino acids. CDR3 DNA: TGTGCCAGCAGTGGCGTAGCGGAATCAAGCACAGATACGCAGTATTTT. Its protein is CASSGVAESSTDTQYF.